This T cell receptor (beta chain) was retrieved from a study of T cell repertoires in cytomegalovirus infection. The wider study: An indication of both CMV infection and matching HLA type came from public TCR beta signatures. Study-level findings and limits: Clonotypes of TCR beta that were HLA-C-restricted and CMV-specific dominated the ex vivo response. Public TCR beta family frequency separated CMV-and-HLA carriers, including in an independent cohort.

J was trimmed by 3 bases and V by 7 bases; bases with no gene match: 5. Germline V lookup: CDR1 MNHEY, CDR2 SVGAGI. There are 14 residues in the CDR3. On this clonotype: Its antigen is not known.

TCRdb reprocessed the reads with MiXCR, giving one entry per CDR3 protein. This table has 84,000 or so distinct CDR3 sequences, about half appearing once. The starting material was CD8+ T cells from cultured PBMCs, obtained from culture after CMV antigen stimulation. This receptor was obtained from a human donor in good health (CMV status not recorded). Some clones in this sample may be carry-over from other donors' samples. The chain combines TRBV6-5 with TRBJ2-7; 11 nucleotides align to TRBD2. CDR3 DNA: TGTGCCAGCACTTTAGCGGGAGGGCACTACGAGCAGTACTTC. Translating it yields CASTLAGGHYEQYF.